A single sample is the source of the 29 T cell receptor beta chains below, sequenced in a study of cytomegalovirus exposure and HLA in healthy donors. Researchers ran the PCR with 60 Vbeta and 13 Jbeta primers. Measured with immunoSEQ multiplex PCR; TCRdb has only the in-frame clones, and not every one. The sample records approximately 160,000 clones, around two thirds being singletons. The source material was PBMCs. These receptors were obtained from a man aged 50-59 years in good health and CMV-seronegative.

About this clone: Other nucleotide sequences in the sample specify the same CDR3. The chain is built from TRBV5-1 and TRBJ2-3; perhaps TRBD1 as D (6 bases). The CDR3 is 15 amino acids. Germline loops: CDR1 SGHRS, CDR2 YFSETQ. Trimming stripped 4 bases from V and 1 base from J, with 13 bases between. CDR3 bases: TGCGCCAGCAGCGTCGGCAGGGGCGGCACAGATACGCAGTATTTT. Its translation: CASSVGRGGTDTQYF.

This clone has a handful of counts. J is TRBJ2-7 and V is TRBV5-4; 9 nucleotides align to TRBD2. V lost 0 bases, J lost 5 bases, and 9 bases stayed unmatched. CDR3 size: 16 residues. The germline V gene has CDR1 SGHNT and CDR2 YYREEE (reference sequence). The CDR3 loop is CASSLARPSGAHEQYF. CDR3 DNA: TGTGCCAGCAGCTTGGCTCGTCCTAGCGGGGCCCACGAGCAGTACTTC.

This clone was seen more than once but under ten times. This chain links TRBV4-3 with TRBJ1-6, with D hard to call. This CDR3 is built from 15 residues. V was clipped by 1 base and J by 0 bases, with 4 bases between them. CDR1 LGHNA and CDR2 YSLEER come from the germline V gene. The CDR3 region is CASSQGHSYNSPLHF. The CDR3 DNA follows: TGCGCCAGCAGCCAAGGGCACTCCTATAATTCACCCCTCCACTTT.

The CDR3 sequence is CASSLWGGRHNYGYTF. The CDR3, as DNA: TGTGCCAGCAGTTTATGGGGGGGGAGGCATAACTATGGCTACACCTTC. V is TRBV28 and J is TRBJ1-2, with D possibly being TRBD1 (5 bases). Looked up from germline, CDR1 is MDHEN and CDR2 is SYDVKM. This CDR3 contains 16 residues. V was clipped by 0 bases and J by 1 base, with 12 bases between them.

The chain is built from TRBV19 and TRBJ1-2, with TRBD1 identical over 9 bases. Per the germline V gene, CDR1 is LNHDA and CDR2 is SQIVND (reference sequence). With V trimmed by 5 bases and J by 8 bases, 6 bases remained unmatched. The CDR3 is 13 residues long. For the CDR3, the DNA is TGTGCCAGTAGTTTACAGGGGGCTTCGGGCTACACCTTC. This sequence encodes CASSLQGASGYTF.

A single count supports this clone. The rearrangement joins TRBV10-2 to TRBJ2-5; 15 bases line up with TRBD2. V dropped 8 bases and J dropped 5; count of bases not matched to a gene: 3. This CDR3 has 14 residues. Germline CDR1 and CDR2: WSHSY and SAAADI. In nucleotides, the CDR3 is TGCGCCAGCGGACTAGCGGGGGGGCCGGAGACCCAGTACTTC. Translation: CASGLAGGPETQYF.

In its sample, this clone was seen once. DNA for the CDR3: TGTGCCAGCAGCCTTCCGGGACATGCGTACGAGCAGTACTTC. This codes for CASSLPGHAYEQYF. This chain connects TRBV7-9 to TRBJ2-7, with a tentative D call TRBD1 (6 bases). The CDR3 covers 14 residues. The germline V gene has CDR1 SEHNR and CDR2 FQNEAQ (reference sequence). Trimming cost V 5 bases and J 4 bases, with 15 bases left between them.

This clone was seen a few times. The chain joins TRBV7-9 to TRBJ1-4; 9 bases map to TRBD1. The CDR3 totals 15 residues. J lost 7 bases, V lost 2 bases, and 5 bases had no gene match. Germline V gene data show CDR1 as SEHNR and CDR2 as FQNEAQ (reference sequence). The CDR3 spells CASSLTGTGIEKLFF. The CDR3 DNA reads TGTGCCAGCAGCTTAACCGGGACAGGGATTGAAAAACTGTTTTTT.

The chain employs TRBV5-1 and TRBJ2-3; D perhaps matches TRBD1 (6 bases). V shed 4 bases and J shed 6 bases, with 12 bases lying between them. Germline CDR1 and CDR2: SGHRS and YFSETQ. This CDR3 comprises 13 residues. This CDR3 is CASSPAGVDTQYF. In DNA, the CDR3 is TGCGCCAGCAGCCCGGCAGGGGTCGATACGCAGTATTTT.

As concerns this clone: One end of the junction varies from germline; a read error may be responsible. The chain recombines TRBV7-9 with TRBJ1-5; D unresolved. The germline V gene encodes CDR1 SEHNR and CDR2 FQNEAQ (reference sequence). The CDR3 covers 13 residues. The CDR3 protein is CSSSLGAAQPQHF. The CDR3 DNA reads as TGTTCCAGCAGCTTAGGAGCGGCCCAGCCCCAGCATTTT.

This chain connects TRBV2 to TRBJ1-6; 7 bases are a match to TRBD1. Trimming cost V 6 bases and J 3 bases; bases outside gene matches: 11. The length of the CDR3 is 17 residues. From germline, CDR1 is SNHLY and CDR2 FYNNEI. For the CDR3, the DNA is TGTGCCAGCAGCAGGACAGGTTTACGGGACTATAATTCACCCCTCCACTTT. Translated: CASSRTGLRDYNSPLHF.

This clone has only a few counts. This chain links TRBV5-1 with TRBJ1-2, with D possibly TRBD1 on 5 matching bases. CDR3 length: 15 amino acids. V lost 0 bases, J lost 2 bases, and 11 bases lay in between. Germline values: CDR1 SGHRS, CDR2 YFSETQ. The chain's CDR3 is CASSLVAGNNYGYTF. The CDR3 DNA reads TGCGCCAGCAGCTTGGTAGCAGGGAACAACTATGGCTACACCTTC.

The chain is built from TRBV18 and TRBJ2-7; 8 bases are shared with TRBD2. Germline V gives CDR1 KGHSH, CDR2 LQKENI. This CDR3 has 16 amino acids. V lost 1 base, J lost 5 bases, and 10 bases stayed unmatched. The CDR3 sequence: CASSPRPRGGGNEQYF. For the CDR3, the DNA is TGTGCCAGCTCACCACGGCCCCGGGGGGGCGGTAACGAGCAGTACTTC.

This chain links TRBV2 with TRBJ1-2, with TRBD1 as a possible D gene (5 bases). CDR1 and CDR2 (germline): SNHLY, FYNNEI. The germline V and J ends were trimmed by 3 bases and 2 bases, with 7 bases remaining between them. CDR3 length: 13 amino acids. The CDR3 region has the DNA TGTGCCAGCAGTGAGGACACCAACTATGGCTACACCTTC. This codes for CASSEDTNYGYTF.

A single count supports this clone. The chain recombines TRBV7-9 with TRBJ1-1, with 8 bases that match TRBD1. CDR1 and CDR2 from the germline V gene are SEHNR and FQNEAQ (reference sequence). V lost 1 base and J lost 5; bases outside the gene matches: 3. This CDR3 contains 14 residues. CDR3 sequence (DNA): TGTGCCAGCAGCTTAGGGACAGGGTGGACTGAAGCTTTCTTT. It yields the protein CASSLGTGWTEAFF. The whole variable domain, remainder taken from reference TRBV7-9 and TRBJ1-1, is DTGVSQNPRHKITKRGQNVTFRCDPISEHNRLYWYRQTLGQGPEFLTYFQNEAQLEKSRLLSDRFSAERPKGSFSTLEIQRTEQGDSAMYLCASSLGTGWTEAFFGQGTRLTVV.

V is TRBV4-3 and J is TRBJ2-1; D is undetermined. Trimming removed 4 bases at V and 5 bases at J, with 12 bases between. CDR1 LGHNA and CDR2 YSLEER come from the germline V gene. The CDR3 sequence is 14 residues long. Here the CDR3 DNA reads TGCGCCAGCAGCCCAAGAATAGGAGACAATGAGCAGTTCTTC. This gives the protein CASSPRIGDNEQFF.

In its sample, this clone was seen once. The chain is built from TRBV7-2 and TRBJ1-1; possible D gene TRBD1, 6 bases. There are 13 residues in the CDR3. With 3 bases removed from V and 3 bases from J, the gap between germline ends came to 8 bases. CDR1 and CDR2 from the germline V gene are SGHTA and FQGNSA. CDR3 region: CASSFYRDTEAFF. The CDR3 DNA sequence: TGTGCCAGCAGCTTTTACAGGGACACTGAAGCTTTCTTT. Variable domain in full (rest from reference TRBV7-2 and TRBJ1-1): GAGVSQSPSNKVTEKGKDVELRCDPISGHTALYWYRQSLGQGLEFLIYFQGNSAPDKSGLPSDRFSAERTGGSVSTLTIQRTQQEDSAVYLCASSFYRDTEAFFGQGTRLTVV.

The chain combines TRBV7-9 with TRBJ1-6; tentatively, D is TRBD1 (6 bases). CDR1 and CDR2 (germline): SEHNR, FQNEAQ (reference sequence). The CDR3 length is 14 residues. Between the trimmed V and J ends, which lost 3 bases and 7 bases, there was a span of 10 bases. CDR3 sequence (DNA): TGTGCCAGCAGCTTGGCAGGGGTAAATTCACCCCTCCACTTT. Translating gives CASSLAGVNSPLHF.

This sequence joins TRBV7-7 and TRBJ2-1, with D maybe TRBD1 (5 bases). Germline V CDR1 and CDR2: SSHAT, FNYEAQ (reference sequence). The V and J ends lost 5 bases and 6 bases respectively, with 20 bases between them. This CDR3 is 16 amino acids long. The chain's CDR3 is CASSIDTSVQANEQFF. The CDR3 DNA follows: TGTGCCAGCAGCATCGACACCTCGGTACAGGCCAATGAGCAGTTCTTC.

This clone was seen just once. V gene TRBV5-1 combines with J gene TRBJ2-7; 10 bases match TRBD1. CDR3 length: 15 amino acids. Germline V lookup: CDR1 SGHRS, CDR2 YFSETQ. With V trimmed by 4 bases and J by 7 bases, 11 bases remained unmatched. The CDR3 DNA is TGCGCCAGCAGCCCCGGACAGGGGGGGACGGGAGAGCAGTACTTC. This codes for CASSPGQGGTGEQYF. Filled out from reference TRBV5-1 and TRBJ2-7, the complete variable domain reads KAGVTQTPRYLIKTRGQQVTLSCSPISGHRSVSWYQQTPGQGLQFLFEYFSETQRNKGNFPGRFSGRQFSNSRSEMNVSTLELGDSALYLCASSPGQGGTGEQYFGPGTRLTVT.

Here the CDR3 DNA reads TGTGCCAGCAGTGAAATGCCGGGACAGGGGTACAATGAGCAGTTCTTC. It translates to CASSEMPGQGYNEQFF. J is TRBJ2-1 and V is TRBV6-1; 10 bases match TRBD1. Losses at the gene ends were 2 bases for V and 4 bases for J; bases not matched to a gene: 5. CDR1 is MNHNS, CDR2 SASEGT, per germline. CDR3 length: 16 residues.

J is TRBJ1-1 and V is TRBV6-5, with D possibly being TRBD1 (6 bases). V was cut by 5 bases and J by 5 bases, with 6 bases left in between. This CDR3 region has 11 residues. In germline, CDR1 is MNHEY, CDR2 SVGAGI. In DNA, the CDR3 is TGTGCCAGCAGTCAGGGGACTGAAGCTTTCTTT. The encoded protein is CASSQGTEAFF.

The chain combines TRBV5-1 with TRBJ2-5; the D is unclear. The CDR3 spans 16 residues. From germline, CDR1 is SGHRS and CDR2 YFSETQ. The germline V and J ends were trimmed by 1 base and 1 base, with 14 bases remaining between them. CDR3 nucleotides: TGCGCCAGCAGCTTGTCCCCCTCAGGATCCCAAGAGACCCAGTACTTC. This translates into CASSLSPSGSQETQYF.

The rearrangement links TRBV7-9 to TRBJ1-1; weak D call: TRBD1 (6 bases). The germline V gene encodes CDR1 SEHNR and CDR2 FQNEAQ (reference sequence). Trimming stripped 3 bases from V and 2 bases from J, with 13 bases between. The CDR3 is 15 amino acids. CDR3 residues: CASSLAGTLNTEAFF. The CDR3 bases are TGTGCCAGCAGCTTGGCCGGGACACTTAACACTGAAGCTTTCTTT.

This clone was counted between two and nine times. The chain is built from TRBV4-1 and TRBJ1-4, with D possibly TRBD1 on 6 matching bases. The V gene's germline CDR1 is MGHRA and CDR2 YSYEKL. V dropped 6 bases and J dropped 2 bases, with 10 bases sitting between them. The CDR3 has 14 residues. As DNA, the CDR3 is TGCGCCAGCAGTCTGGACAGCACTAATGAAAAACTGTTTTTT. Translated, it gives CASSLDSTNEKLFF.

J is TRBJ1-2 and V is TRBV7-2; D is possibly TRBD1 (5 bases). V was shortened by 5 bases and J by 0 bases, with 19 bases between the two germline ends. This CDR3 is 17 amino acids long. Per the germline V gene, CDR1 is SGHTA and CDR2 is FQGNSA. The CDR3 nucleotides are TGTGCCAGCAGCCCAATTCGGGGGTTAGGGACTAACTATGGCTACACCTTC. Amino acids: CASSPIRGLGTNYGYTF.

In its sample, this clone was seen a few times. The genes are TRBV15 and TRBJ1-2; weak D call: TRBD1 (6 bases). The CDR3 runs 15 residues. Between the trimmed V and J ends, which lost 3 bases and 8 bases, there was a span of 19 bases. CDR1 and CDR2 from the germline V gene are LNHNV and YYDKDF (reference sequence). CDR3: CATSSDYRVAEGYTF. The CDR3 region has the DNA TGTGCCACCAGCAGCGACTACAGGGTGGCGGAAGGCTACACCTTC.

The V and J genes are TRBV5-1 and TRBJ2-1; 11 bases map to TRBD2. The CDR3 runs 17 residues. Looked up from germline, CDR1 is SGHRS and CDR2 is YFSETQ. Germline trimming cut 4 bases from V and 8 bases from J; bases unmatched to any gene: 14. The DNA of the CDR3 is TGCGCCAGCAGCCTAACATTAATAGCGGGGGGGCCAGATGAGCAGTTCTTC. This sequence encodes CASSLTLIAGGPDEQFF. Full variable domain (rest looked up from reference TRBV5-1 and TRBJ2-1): KAGVTQTPRYLIKTRGQQVTLSCSPISGHRSVSWYQQTPGQGLQFLFEYFSETQRNKGNFPGRFSGRQFSNSRSEMNVSTLELGDSALYLCASSLTLIAGGPDEQFFGPGTRLTVL.

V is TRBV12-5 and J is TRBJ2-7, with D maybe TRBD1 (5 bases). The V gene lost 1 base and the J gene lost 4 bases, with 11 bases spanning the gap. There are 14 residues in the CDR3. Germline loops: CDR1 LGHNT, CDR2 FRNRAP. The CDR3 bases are TGTGCTAGTGGTTTGGCAGGGAAGAGATACGAGCAGTACTTC. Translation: CASGLAGKRYEQYF.